What follows are 20 T cell receptor beta chains derived from one specimen sequenced in a study of Graves' ophthalmopathy and Graves' hyperthyroidism (dated by TCRdb to the late 2010s). Sequenced using an Illumina HiSeq 2000. For repertoire sequencing, TCR beta CDR3 regions were amplified from RNA transcripts. HTBI primers and the Qiagen OneStep RT-PCR kit were used in a first-round RT-PCR, which was followed by a second-round multiplex PCR, size selection and purification. TCRdb trimmed the raw reads at Q25, called clones with MiXCR and kept productive beta chains. Duplicate CDR3 protein sequences are folded into a single record with the most common DNA and genes. Here the sample has roughly 1.1 million distinct CDR3 sequences; roughly 35% occur a single time. The ten most abundant clones make up roughly 10% of the sample. Sequenced input: peripheral blood or thyroid tissue (not recorded which). The receptors originated from an adult man with Graves' hyperthyroidism.

This clonotype was counted a few times. The chain is built from TRBV27 and TRBJ1-2, with unresolved D. The ends were cut back, 6 bases at V and 4 bases at J, with 15 bases in the middle. Germline lookup yields CDR1 MNHEY and CDR2 SMNVEV (reference sequence). The CDR3 length is 14 residues. As DNA, the CDR3 is TGTGCCAGCAGGCCTAGATATCCTGGCTATGGCTACACCTTC. Its translation is CASRPRYPGYGYTF.

The chain links TRBV4-3 to TRBJ2-6, with a weak D call TRBD2 (5 bases). Trimming took off 0 bases at V and 2 bases at J, with 14 bases between the two ends. CDR3 size: 18 residues. Germline V lookup: CDR1 LGHNA, CDR2 YSLEER. The DNA for the CDR3 is TGCGCCAGCAGCCAAGAGGAGGTACAGTCCACTGGGGCCAACGTCCTGACTTTC. It is translated as CASSQEEVQSTGANVLTF.

This clonotype was counted a few times. This chain connects TRBV20-1 to TRBJ2-7; tentatively, D is TRBD2 (5 bases). The CDR3 has 13 amino acids. Trimming stripped 2 bases from V and 3 bases from J, with 11 bases between. Per germline, CDR1 DFQATT and CDR2 SNEGSKA (reference sequence). The CDR3 nucleotides are TGCAGTGCTAGACCCGCCCGGGGCTACGAGCAGTACTTC. Translation gives CSARPARGYEQYF.

The V and J genes are TRBV7-2 and TRBJ2-7; D tentatively reads TRBD1 or TRBD2 (6 bases each). V was pared by 5 bases and J by 4 bases, with 15 bases between. This CDR3 contains 14 residues. Germline V lookup: CDR1 SGHTA, CDR2 FQGNSA. CDR3 sequence (DNA): TGTGCCAGCAGCCCGGGGGACATGTTGTACGAGCAGTACTTC. Protein product: CASSPGDMLYEQYF.

As for this clonotype: The junction departs from the called germline gene at one end, perhaps through a read error. This rearrangement joins TRBV5-6 to TRBJ2-2, with unresolved D. The CDR3 spans 14 residues. Germline CDR1 reads SGHDT; CDR2 reads YYEEEE. CDR3 sequence reads: CASSWVVNTEELFF. The DNA for the CDR3 is TGTGCCAGCAGCTGGGTAGTTAACACCGAGGAGCTGTTTTTT.

V gene TRBV2 combines with J gene TRBJ2-7; TRBD1 matches 8 bases. Germline V gives CDR1 SNHLY, CDR2 FYNNEI. This CDR3 is built from 16 residues. Trimming took 7 bases from V and 0 from J; bases not matched to a gene: 11. The CDR3 region is CASTRWGTGISYEQYF. As DNA, the CDR3 is TGTGCCAGCACGCGCTGGGGGACAGGCATCTCCTACGAGCAGTACTTC.

The CDR3 is CASSSTSNHGYTF. The CDR3 region has the DNA TGTGCCAGCAGCTCGACCAGCAACCATGGCTACACCTTC. This rearrangement joins TRBV7-2 to TRBJ1-2; D is ambiguous. The CDR3 extends over 13 amino acids. CDR1 SGHTA and CDR2 FQGNSA come from the germline V gene. Trimming left V 4 bases short and J 6 bases short, with 12 bases between.

The chain uses TRBV6-5 and TRBJ2-5; D unclear. V lost 4 bases to trimming and J lost 5 bases, with 11 bases between them. Germline V gene data show CDR1 as MNHEY and CDR2 as SVGAGI. The CDR3 runs 13 residues. CDR3: CASSLSGLETQYF. The DNA for the CDR3 is TGTGCCAGCAGTTTATCCGGGTTGGAGACCCAGTACTTC.

In this sample, this clonotype turned up many times. The chain couples TRBV20-1 to TRBJ1-5; D is undetermined. Germline V gene lookup returns CDR1 DFQATT and CDR2 SNEGSKA (reference sequence). The germline V and J ends were trimmed by 0 bases and 4 bases, with 7 bases remaining between them. The CDR3 is made up of 13 amino acids. In nucleotides, the CDR3 is TGCAGTGCTAGAGATTCCGGAAATCAGCCCCAGCATTTT. Protein: CSARDSGNQPQHF.

This clonotype appeared once. The CDR3 ends on some other residue instead of the conserved phenylalanine or tryptophan, so this is likely a read error. The DNA is omitted, as the CDR3 cannot be located on it reliably, and the CDR3 follows TCRdb's listing. The chain links TRBV7-6 to TRBJ1-6; TRBD1, the table's D call, lacks a check against the DNA. The germline V gene has CDR1 SGHVS and CDR2 FNYEAQ. The CDR3 totals 12 residues, both ends included. This CDR3 is CASSLAGPGQHS.

This clonotype was seen repeatedly, ten times or more. The chain employs TRBV25-1 and TRBJ2-5; D not resolved. Germline CDR1 and CDR2: MGHDK and SYGVNS. The CDR3 runs to 14 residues. V was shortened by 4 bases and J by 4 bases, with 13 bases between the two germline ends. CDR3 region: CASSAGLMAETQYF. CDR3 nucleotides: TGTGCCAGCAGTGCCGGCCTGATGGCAGAGACCCAGTACTTC. Filled out from reference TRBV25-1 and TRBJ2-5, the complete variable domain reads EADIYQTPRYLVIGTGKKITLECSQTMGHDKMYWYQQDPGMELHLIHYSYGVNSTEKGDLSSESTVSRIRTEHFPLTLESARPSHTSQYLCASSAGLMAETQYFGPGTRLLVL.

This clonotype appeared many times. The chain carries TRBV15 and TRBJ2-7; tentatively, D is TRBD2 (6 bases). In germline, CDR1 is LNHNV, CDR2 YYDKDF (reference sequence). Deletions cut 1 base from V and 3 bases from J, with 16 bases between. The CDR3 extends over 16 amino acids. The CDR3 is CATSRGTIGGSYEQYF. CDR3 DNA: TGTGCCACCAGCAGAGGAACGATTGGAGGGAGCTACGAGCAGTACTTC. Full variable domain (rest looked up from reference TRBV15 and TRBJ2-7): DAMVIQNPRYQVTQFGKPVTLSCSQTLNHNVMYWYQQKSSQAPKLLFHYYDKDFNNEADTPDNFQSRRPNTSFCFLDIRSPGLGDTAMYLCATSRGTIGGSYEQYFGPGTRLTVT.

The V call is TRBV9, the J call TRBJ2-3; D unresolved. There are 16 residues in the CDR3. With 0 bases removed from V and 1 base from J, the gap between germline ends came to 12 bases. Germline CDR1 and CDR2: SGDLS and YYNGEE. The CDR3 DNA follows: TGTGCCAGCAGCGTAGAGATCGGTGGGGGCACAGATACGCAGTATTTT. Translation: CASSVEIGGGTDTQYF. Full variable domain (missing parts from reference TRBV9 and TRBJ2-3): DSGVTQTPKHLITATGQRVTLRCSPRSGDLSVYWYQQSLDQGLQFLIQYYNGEERAKGNILERFSAQQFPDLHSELNLSSLELGDSALYFCASSVEIGGGTDTQYFGPGTRLTVL.

This sequence joins TRBV29-1 and TRBJ1-1, with no clear D. Germline V gene data show CDR1 as SQVTM and CDR2 as ANQGSEA. The CDR3 loop spans 10 amino acids. Trimming removed 6 bases from V and 11 bases from J, with 13 bases in between. CDR3 nucleotide sequence: TGCAGCGTCCTGACTAGCGGGGCTTTCTTT. This codes for CSVLTSGAFF.

The V gene is TRBV10-3, the J gene TRBJ2-3, with unresolved D. Trimming removed 3 bases at V and 4 bases at J, with 8 bases between. The length of the CDR3 is 13 residues. The germline gives CDR1 ENHRY, CDR2 SYGVKD. DNA of the CDR3: TGTGCCATCAGTGAATCCCCGTCAGATACGCAGTATTTT. Its protein product is CAISESPSDTQYF.

V gene TRBV7-9 combines with J gene TRBJ2-7, with D perhaps matching TRBD2 (6 bases). Trimming removed 6 bases at V and 6 bases at J, with 21 bases between. Germline CDR1 is SEHNR and CDR2 is FQNEAQ (reference sequence). CDR3 length: 15 residues. The CDR3 sequence is CASSGGTALWGEQYF. The CDR3 DNA reads TGTGCCAGCAGTGGGGGGACCGCACTTTGGGGCGAGCAGTACTTC.

This clonotype was counted between two and nine times. One end of the junction fails to match germline, which may point to a read error. The chain is built from TRBV7-4 and TRBJ1-2; D is ambiguous. The CDR3 length is 16 residues. Germline V gene sequence: CDR1 SGHVT, CDR2 SQSDAQ. CDR3 nucleotide sequence: TGCGCCAGCAGCCAAGATCTAACCTCTGCTAACTATGGCTACACCTTC. Translating it yields CASSQDLTSANYGYTF.

V usage is TRBV30 and J usage is TRBJ1-1, with 8 bases that match TRBD1. Germline values: CDR1 GTSNPN, CDR2 SVGIG (reference sequence). The CDR3 totals 14 residues. Trimming at V came to 2 bases and at J to 5 bases, leaving 7 bases not matched to a gene. DNA for the CDR3: TGTGCCTGGAGTATGAGACAGGGGTGGACTGAAGCTTTCTTT. This codes for CAWSMRQGWTEAFF.

The sample holds many counts of this clonotype. The rearrangement joins TRBV4-1 to TRBJ1-2; D gene uncertain. The CDR3 is made up of 14 amino acids. Germline CDR1 reads MGHRA; CDR2 reads YSYEKL. The V gene lost 0 bases and the J gene lost 9 bases, with 14 bases spanning the gap. The CDR3 nucleotides are TGCGCCAGCAGCCAAGATCCCCTCTCGTTTCGCTACACCTTC. It codes for CASSQDPLSFRYTF.

Concerning this clonotype itself: One end of the junction fails to match germline, which may point to a read error. The chain is built from TRBV29-1 and TRBJ2-7; D perhaps matches TRBD2 (6 bases). The CDR3 has 11 amino acids. Germline V CDR1 and CDR2: SQVTM, ANQGSEA. CDR3 region: CSFGLNYEQYF. The CDR3 DNA is TGCAGCTTCGGACTAAACTACGAGCAATACTTC.